This TCR beta chain was profiled in a study of regulatory T cells in long-lasting Graves disease. On the study more broadly: Persistent Graves' disease denoted over 5 years of antithyroid drugs plus positive TSH receptor antibodies.

Arm-PCR of CDR3 regions and iRepertoire HTBI primers were the basis on which TCR beta libraries were built. TCRdb analysed the multiplex PCR reads with MiXCR anew, one entry per CDR3 protein. Of some 450,000 distinct CDR3 sequences in the sample, 20% to 30% are singletons; the top ten hold around 26%. Study observations and caveats: Newly diagnosed Graves' patients exceeded persistent ones in TCR diversity.

This clonotype was counted only a few times. The antigen remains unidentified. Time point: persistent/refractory GD, antithyroid drugs over 5 years with positive TRAb. Researchers made the TCR library from RNA that was extracted from PBMCs. Doctors identified Graves' disease using the American Thyroid Association guidelines. The TCR sequence derives from a female donor with Graves disease. The sequences come from peripheral blood mononuclear cells (PBMCs), collected when the disease was refractory, from a patient treated with antithyroid drugs.

CDR3 sequence reads: CASSLTGENTGELFF. The DNA for the CDR3 is TGTGCCAGCTCCCTTACGGGGGAGAACACCGGGGAGCTGTTTTTT. The J gene is TRBJ2-2, the V gene TRBV18, with D tentatively TRBD2 (6 bases). From germline, CDR1 is KGHSH and CDR2 LQKENI. V was pared by 6 bases and J by 1 base, with 12 bases between. CDR3 size: 15 residues.